The 27 T cell receptor beta chains reported below all come from one sample, sequenced in a study of shared clonotypes between healthy human individuals. Terminally differentiated effector memory CD45RA+ cells were excluded from the naive CD8 cells, which were CD45RO-negative and positively selected for CCR7. Clones were read by immunoSEQ multiplex PCR, and TCRdb kept only the in-frame ones, dropping some. The sample records over 2 million clones, about 95% being singletons. Input material: naive CD8+ T cells sorted from blood. The receptors originated from a man aged 18 to 29 in good health.

This clone has more than one count but fewer than ten. The same CDR3 arises from other DNA sequences in this sample as well. The rearrangement links TRBV27 to TRBJ2-6; D is unclear. V was shortened by 2 bases and J by 0 bases, with 2 bases between the two germline ends. CDR3 length equals 14 residues. Germline loops: CDR1 MNHEY, CDR2 SMNVEV (reference sequence). The CDR3 region is CASSLSSGANVLTF. DNA for the CDR3: TGTGCCAGCAGTTTAAGCTCTGGGGCCAACGTCCTGACTTTC. The variable domain in full, completed from reference TRBV27 and TRBJ2-6, reads EAQVTQNPRYLITVTGKKLTVTCSQNMNHEYMSWYRQDPGLGLRQIYYSMNVEVTDKGDVPEGYKVSRKEKRNFPLILESPSPNQTSLYFCASSLSSGANVLTFGAGSRLTVL.

The table lists this clone with a count of one. J is TRBJ2-7 and V is TRBV5-1; D gene uncertain. The CDR3 is 14 residues long. From germline, CDR1 is SGHRS and CDR2 YFSETQ. V was cut by 0 bases and J by 7 bases, with 14 bases left in between. The CDR3 region is CASSLGLGLGEQYF. The CDR3 region has the DNA TGCGCCAGCAGCTTGGGGCTGGGTCTAGGGGAGCAGTACTTC.

The chain has TRBV27 and TRBJ2-7; D is unresolved. Deletions cut 5 bases from V and 2 bases from J, with 13 bases between. The CDR3 covers 14 residues. The germline CDR1 and CDR2 sequences are MNHEY and SMNVEV (reference sequence). This CDR3 is CASSIKSRAYEQYF. The CDR3 DNA reads as TGTGCCAGCAGTATCAAAAGTAGAGCCTACGAGCAGTACTTC.

About this clone: Other DNA variants within this sample encode the same CDR3. The chain employs TRBV4-1 and TRBJ2-7; 8 nucleotides match TRBD1. CDR3 size: 15 residues. CDR1 is MGHRA, CDR2 YSYEKL, per germline. The trim removed 1 base at V and 3 bases at J, leaving 5 bases unmatched. Here the CDR3 DNA reads TGCGCCAGCAGCCAAGGGGGGACAGGAGTCTACGAGCAGTACTTC. It encodes CASSQGGTGVYEQYF.

This clone was detected only once. The rearrangement links TRBV4-1 to TRBJ1-2; no reliable D call. The CDR3 loop spans 14 amino acids. Deletions cut 5 bases from V and 1 base from J, with 11 bases between. Germline V gene data show CDR1 as MGHRA and CDR2 as YSYEKL. The CDR3 spells CASSMGGINYGYTF. For the CDR3, the DNA is TGCGCCAGCAGCATGGGAGGGATTAACTATGGCTACACCTTC.

V usage is TRBV2 and J usage is TRBJ2-7; 8 positions agree with TRBD1. Germline assignment: CDR1 SNHLY and CDR2 FYNNEI. The ends lost 2 bases at V and 7 bases at J; junction bases unmatched: 4. The CDR3 loop spans 13 amino acids. CDR3 bases: TGTGCCAGCAGTGAACAGGGGGCGAATGAGCAGTACTTC. This gives the protein CASSEQGANEQYF.

The V call is TRBV7-9, the J call TRBJ2-1; a possible D gene is TRBD2 (6 bases). Trimming stripped 6 bases from V and 13 bases from J, with 16 bases between. The CDR3 is 12 amino acids. Germline lookup yields CDR1 SEHNR and CDR2 FQNEAQ (reference sequence). The CDR3 bases are TGTGCCAGCAGTCAATGGGGACTGACACAGTTCTTC. Translation gives CASSQWGLTQFF.

The genes are TRBV7-9 and TRBJ2-1; 10 bases are shared with TRBD1. Unmatched junction bases numbered 3, after V lost 2 bases and J lost 5 bases. The CDR3 consists of 15 residues. Germline V lookup: CDR1 SEHNR, CDR2 FQNEAQ (reference sequence). The CDR3 DNA reads as TGTGCCAGCAGCTTACCGGGACAGGGGCACAATGAGCAGTTCTTC. Its protein is CASSLPGQGHNEQFF. Looking up the rest from reference TRBV7-9 and TRBJ2-1 gives the full variable domain: DTGVSQNPRHKITKRGQNVTFRCDPISEHNRLYWYRQTLGQGPEFLTYFQNEAQLEKSRLLSDRFSAERPKGSFSTLEIQRTEQGDSAMYLCASSLPGQGHNEQFFGPGTRLTVL.

The rearrangement links TRBV27 to TRBJ2-2, with 10 positions matching TRBD2. Germline V CDR1 and CDR2: MNHEY, SMNVEV (reference sequence). The CDR3 length is 14 residues. The V gene end was trimmed by 7 bases and the J gene end by 8 bases; junction bases not matched to a gene: 7. In DNA, the CDR3 is TGTGCCAGCACCTTAGCGGGAGGCGAGGGGGAGCTGTTTTTT. As protein: CASTLAGGEGELFF.

V usage is TRBV5-8 and J usage is TRBJ2-3; TRBD2 agrees at 8 bases. There are 16 residues in the CDR3. Germline assignment: CDR1 SGHTS and CDR2 YDEGEE. V lost 4 bases and J lost 4; bases outside the gene matches: 11. DNA of the CDR3: TGTGCCAGCAGCCGCTCCGGGACTAGTCTAGCAGATACGCAGTATTTT. It specifies CASSRSGTSLADTQYF.

V usage is TRBV6-1 and J usage is TRBJ2-2; D gene unclear. V lost 2 bases and J 1 base, leaving 5 bases between the germline ends. There are 14 residues in the CDR3. Germline assignment: CDR1 MNHNS and CDR2 SASEGT. The CDR3 loop reads CASSEWVNTGELFF. CDR3 sequence (DNA): TGTGCCAGCAGTGAATGGGTGAACACCGGGGAGCTGTTTTTT.

The chain carries TRBV10-1 and TRBJ2-3, with a tentative D call TRBD2 (5 bases). The ends were cut back, 3 bases at V and 5 bases at J, with 9 bases in the middle. CDR3 length: 13 amino acids. CDR1 is WNHNN and CDR2 is SYGVQD in the germline V gene (reference sequence). CDR3 amino acids: CASSESRGDTQYF. CDR3 DNA: TGCGCCAGCAGTGAATCTCGGGGAGATACGCAGTATTTT.

The rearrangement links TRBV11-2 to TRBJ2-3; 11 positions agree with TRBD2. CDR1 is SGHAT, CDR2 FQNNGV, per germline. The CDR3 totals 15 residues. V dropped 6 bases and J dropped 0; count of bases not matched to a gene: 2. DNA for the CDR3: TGTGCCAGCAGTCCTAGCGGGGGGAGCACAGATACGCAGTATTTT. It codes for CASSPSGGSTDTQYF.

This clone was observed a single time. In DNA form, the CDR3 reads TGTGCCAGCAGCTCCTCCGTCGGGCGGGGGAGCACAGATACGCAGTATTTT. The encoded protein is CASSSSVGRGSTDTQYF. The chain links TRBV11-2 to TRBJ2-3; 7 bases match TRBD2. V dropped 4 bases and J dropped 0; count of bases not matched to a gene: 10. This CDR3 comprises 17 residues. The germline V gene encodes CDR1 SGHAT and CDR2 FQNNGV.

The V call is TRBV10-3, the J call TRBJ1-1; 10 nucleotides match TRBD1. The CDR3 sequence is 16 residues long. Looked up from germline, CDR1 is ENHRY and CDR2 is SYGVKD. Trimming took 4 bases from V and 3 from J; bases not matched to a gene: 8. The CDR3 spells CAISAKIGTGDTEAFF. The CDR3 DNA reads TGTGCCATCAGTGCCAAAATCGGGACAGGGGACACTGAAGCTTTCTTT.

The gene calls are TRBV9 and TRBJ2-2, with TRBD2 identical over 7 bases. The CDR3 runs to 20 residues. After removal of 1 base from V and 2 bases from J, the junction contained 17 bases not matched to a gene. Germline V gives CDR1 SGDLS, CDR2 YYNGEE. The CDR3 loop is CASSVLAIGLERGNTGELFF. The DNA of the CDR3 is TGTGCCAGCAGCGTACTAGCGATAGGTCTCGAGCGGGGCAACACCGGGGAGCTGTTTTTT. The whole variable domain, remainder taken from reference TRBV9 and TRBJ2-2, is DSGVTQTPKHLITATGQRVTLRCSPRSGDLSVYWYQQSLDQGLQFLIQYYNGEERAKGNILERFSAQQFPDLHSELNLSSLELGDSALYFCASSVLAIGLERGNTGELFFGEGSRLTVL.

As for this clone: Other DNA sequences in this specimen translate into the identical CDR3. The chain uses TRBV27 and TRBJ2-1; TRBD1 matches at 8 bases. Trimming at V came to 6 bases and at J to 6 bases, leaving 4 bases not matched to a gene. The length of the CDR3 is 13 residues. CDR1 is MNHEY, CDR2 SMNVEV, per germline (reference sequence). The CDR3 loop reads CASSLTGANEQFF. As DNA, the CDR3 is TGTGCCAGCAGCTTGACAGGGGCCAATGAGCAGTTCTTC.

The chain combines TRBV30 with TRBJ1-2; no clear D. CDR3 length: 18 amino acids. Germline V lookup: CDR1 GTSNPN, CDR2 SVGIG (reference sequence). Trimming cost V 0 bases and J 3 bases, with 23 bases left between them. The CDR3 sequence: CAWSVSTVGRPGYYGYTF. CDR3 coding DNA: TGTGCCTGGAGTGTCTCAACCGTCGGACGGCCGGGATACTATGGCTACACCTTC. The full variable domain, completed using reference TRBV30 and TRBJ1-2, is SQTIHQWPATLVQPVGSPLSLECTVEGTSNPNLYWYRQAAGRGLQLLFYSVGIGQISSEVPQNLSASRPQDRQFILSSKKLLLSDSGFYLCAWSVSTVGRPGYYGYTFGSGTRLTVV.

Comments on this clone: Distinct nucleotide sequences in the sample also encode this CDR3. The rearrangement joins TRBV28 to TRBJ2-7; 9 nucleotides agree with TRBD1. The CDR3 spans 14 residues. V shed 5 bases and J 1 base; nucleotides not matched to a gene: 3. In germline, CDR1 is MDHEN, CDR2 SYDVKM. CDR3 sequence: CASSRTGESYEQYF. CDR3 bases: TGTGCCAGCAGTCGGACAGGGGAGTCCTACGAGCAGTACTTC.

This rearrangement joins TRBV11-2 to TRBJ2-7; D ambiguous. CDR1 is SGHAT, CDR2 FQNNGV, per germline. The V end lost 5 bases, the J end lost 1 base, and 12 bases lay between the germline ends. This CDR3 region has 14 residues. The DNA for the CDR3 is TGTGCCAGCAGCATGGTGGGTCCATCCTACGAGCAGTACTTC. It encodes CASSMVGPSYEQYF.

The genes are TRBV5-4 and TRBJ2-2; D ambiguous. The CDR3 loop spans 12 amino acids. V lost 3 bases and J 6 bases, leaving 6 bases between the germline ends. Germline loops: CDR1 SGHNT, CDR2 YYREEE (reference sequence). CDR3 sequence (DNA): TGTGCCAGCAGCTCAGGCGCCGGGGAGCTGTTTTTT. Translating it yields CASSSGAGELFF. The full variable domain, in which reference TRBV5-4 and TRBJ2-2 provide the parts outside the CDR3, is ETGVTQSPTHLIKTRGQQVTLRCSSQSGHNTVSWYQQALGQGPQFIFQYYREEENGRGNFPPRFSGLQFPNYSSELNVNALELDDSALYLCASSSGAGELFFGEGSRLTVL.

The chain combines TRBV29-1 with TRBJ2-7; 9 bases are shared with TRBD1. The junction had 10 bases not matched to a gene; V was cut back by 7 bases and J by 0 bases. This CDR3 spans 15 amino acids. CDR1 and CDR2 from the germline V gene are SQVTM and ANQGSEA. The CDR3 DNA is TGCAGCGCAAGGGACAGGGAGGGGAGCTCCTACGAGCAGTACTTC. It is translated as CSARDREGSSYEQYF.

As for this clone: Other nucleotide sequences from this sample produce the same CDR3. This sequence joins TRBV9 and TRBJ2-7, with a tentative D call TRBD2 (7 bases). The length of the CDR3 is 15 residues. Trimming took 0 bases from V and 2 from J, leaving 12 bases between them. Germline V gene data show CDR1 as SGDLS and CDR2 as YYNGEE. CDR3 in amino acids: CASSVAGGPTYEQYF. CDR3 sequence (DNA): TGTGCCAGCAGCGTAGCGGGGGGCCCAACCTACGAGCAGTACTTC.

This clone was recorded only once. The genes are TRBV21-1 and TRBJ2-7. TRBV21-1 is marked as a pseudogene. The CDR3 has 13 residues. CDR3 DNA sequence: TGTGCCAGCAGCAAACGGGACCATTACGAGCAGTACTTC. This gives the protein CASSKRDHYEQYF.

The gene calls are TRBV12-5 and TRBJ2-7, with 9 bases matching TRBD1. The CDR3 runs to 14 residues. The J segment lost 3 bases and the V segment lost 3 bases, leaving 3 bases of the junction unmatched. Germline lookup yields CDR1 LGHNT and CDR2 FRNRAP. CDR3 sequence: CASGFGTGIYEQYF. In DNA form, the CDR3 reads TGTGCTAGTGGTTTCGGGACAGGGATCTACGAGCAGTACTTC.

This chain links TRBV27 with TRBJ2-7; 8 bases are shared with TRBD1. The ends lost 0 bases at V and 7 bases at J; junction bases unmatched: 8. The CDR3 has 15 amino acids. Germline CDR1 and CDR2: MNHEY and SMNVEV (reference sequence). The CDR3: CASSLSWTGQREQYF. Written as DNA, the CDR3 is TGTGCCAGCAGTTTATCGTGGACAGGGCAGAGAGAGCAGTACTTC.

The chain is built from TRBV4-2 and TRBJ2-7, with 8 nucleotides matching TRBD1. The V gene end was trimmed by 4 bases and the J gene end by 1 base; junction bases not matched to a gene: 6. The CDR3 spans 15 residues. Per germline, CDR1 LGHNA and CDR2 YNFKEQ. The CDR3 nucleotides read TGTGCCAGCAGCCCCGGACAGGGCCGATCCTACGAGCAGTACTTC. It is translated as CASSPGQGRSYEQYF.